This T cell receptor beta chain was documented in a study of neurological immune-mediated disorders. TCRdb analysed the 5' RACE reads with MiXCR anew, one entry per CDR3 protein. Of about 79,000 distinct CDR3 sequences in the sample, roughly an eighth are singletons; the top ten hold roughly 7%. In its sample, this clonotype was seen many times. The TCR was taken from a woman aged 45 to 65 in good health. What was sequenced was PBMCs.

CDR3 protein: CSVLAKPNEKLFF. The CDR3 DNA is TGCAGCGTTTTGGCGAAGCCAAATGAAAAACTGTTTTTT. V gene TRBV29-1 combines with J gene TRBJ1-4; the D is unclear. The CDR3 loop spans 13 amino acids. Trimming cost V 5 bases and J 5 bases, with 12 bases left between them. Looked up from germline, CDR1 is SQVTM and CDR2 is ANQGSEA. Variable domain in full (rest from reference TRBV29-1 and TRBJ1-4): SAVISQKPSRDICQRGTSLTIQCQVDSQVTMMFWYRQQPGQSLTLIATANQGSEATYESGFVIDKFPISRPNLTFSTLTVSNMSPEDSSIYLCSVLAKPNEKLFFGSGTQLSVL.